A selection of T cell receptor beta chains follows, all from one sample in a study of regulatory T cells in long-lasting Graves disease. A single record per CDR3 protein comes from TCRdb applying MiXCR to the multiplex PCR reads. The sample consists of 650,000 to 700,000 distinct CDR3 sequences, 25% to 35% of them appearing once. The material was peripheral blood mononuclear cells (PBMCs), obtained when the disease was refractory, from a patient treated with antithyroid drugs. All receptors come from a female donor with Graves disease. CDR3s include the opening cysteine and the closing phenylalanine or tryptophan. Fields, in order: J gene, V gene, D gene, clone size, CDR3 DNA, CDR3 protein. The D gene is left open where the match is weak. Clone sizes are given selectively: once, few, many, or a class where the clone is expanded.

TRBJ1-1,TRBV29-1,-,few,TGCAGCGTTGGGGGGGGTGGCTCAGCTTTCTTT,CSVGGGGSAFF
TRBJ1-4,TRBV6-2/TRBV6-3,-,many,TGTGCCAGCAGTTACGGCAGGGCAACTAATGAAAAACTGTTTTTT,CASSYGRATNEKLFF
TRBJ1-3,TRBV20-1,-,-,TGCAGTGCTACTCCGGGACACATCACTTCTGGAAACACCATATATTTT,CSATPGHITSGNTIYF
TRBJ1-1,TRBV6-1,-,-,TGTGCCAGCAGGCGGGGGCTGACTGAAGCTTTCTTT,CASRRGLTEAFF
TRBJ2-3,TRBV29-1,TRBD2,few,TGCAGCGTGGAAGCGCCGGGACTAACTATTACGCAGTATTTT,CSVEAPGLTITQYF
TRBJ2-3,TRBV11-1,-,-,TGTGCCAGCAGTCCGACCCGCATAGCAGATACGCAGTATTTT,CASSPTRIADTQYF
TRBJ2-5,TRBV29-1,-,-,TGCAGCGTTGAGATGGATGGGGAGACCCAGTACTTC,CSVEMDGETQYF
TRBJ1-3,TRBV3-1,-,-,TGTGCCAGCAGCCTAAGGATAGGCGACTCTGGAAACACCATATATTTT,CASSLRIGDSGNTIYF
TRBJ2-7,TRBV6-5,-,many,TGTGCCAGCAGTTACGGCGGGACCCCCTACGAGCAGTACTTC,CASSYGGTPYEQYF
TRBJ1-5,TRBV30,-,few,TGTGCCTGGAGTGTATATAGGGGTTTGGGCAATCAGCCCCAGCATTTT,CAWSVYRGLGNQPQHF
TRBJ1-2,TRBV19,-,-,TGTGCCAGCAGGGAGGCCTACGATGGCTACACCTTC,CASREAYDGYTF
TRBJ1-1,TRBV6-1,-,many,TGTGCCAGCGGTCTAGGGGCACCCATGAACACTGAAGCTTTCTTT,CASGLGAPMNTEAFF
TRBJ1-1,TRBV30,-,-,TGTGCCTGGAGTGGAAGGGGCACTGAAGCTTTCTTT,CAWSGRGTEAFF
TRBJ2-6,TRBV5-4,TRBD2,once,TGTGCCAGCAGCTTGCCTAGCGGGATTGGGGCCAACGTCCTGACTTTC,CASSLPSGIGANVLTF
TRBJ2-7,TRBV5-4,TRBD1,-,TGTGCCAGCAGCTTGGGTCGAGGGGGCGCTCCCTACGAGCAGTACTTC,CASSLGRGGAPYEQYF
TRBJ1-2,TRBV7-9,-,-,TGTGCCAGCAGCTTATCATTCGCGGGACATGGCTACACCTTC,CASSLSFAGHGYTF